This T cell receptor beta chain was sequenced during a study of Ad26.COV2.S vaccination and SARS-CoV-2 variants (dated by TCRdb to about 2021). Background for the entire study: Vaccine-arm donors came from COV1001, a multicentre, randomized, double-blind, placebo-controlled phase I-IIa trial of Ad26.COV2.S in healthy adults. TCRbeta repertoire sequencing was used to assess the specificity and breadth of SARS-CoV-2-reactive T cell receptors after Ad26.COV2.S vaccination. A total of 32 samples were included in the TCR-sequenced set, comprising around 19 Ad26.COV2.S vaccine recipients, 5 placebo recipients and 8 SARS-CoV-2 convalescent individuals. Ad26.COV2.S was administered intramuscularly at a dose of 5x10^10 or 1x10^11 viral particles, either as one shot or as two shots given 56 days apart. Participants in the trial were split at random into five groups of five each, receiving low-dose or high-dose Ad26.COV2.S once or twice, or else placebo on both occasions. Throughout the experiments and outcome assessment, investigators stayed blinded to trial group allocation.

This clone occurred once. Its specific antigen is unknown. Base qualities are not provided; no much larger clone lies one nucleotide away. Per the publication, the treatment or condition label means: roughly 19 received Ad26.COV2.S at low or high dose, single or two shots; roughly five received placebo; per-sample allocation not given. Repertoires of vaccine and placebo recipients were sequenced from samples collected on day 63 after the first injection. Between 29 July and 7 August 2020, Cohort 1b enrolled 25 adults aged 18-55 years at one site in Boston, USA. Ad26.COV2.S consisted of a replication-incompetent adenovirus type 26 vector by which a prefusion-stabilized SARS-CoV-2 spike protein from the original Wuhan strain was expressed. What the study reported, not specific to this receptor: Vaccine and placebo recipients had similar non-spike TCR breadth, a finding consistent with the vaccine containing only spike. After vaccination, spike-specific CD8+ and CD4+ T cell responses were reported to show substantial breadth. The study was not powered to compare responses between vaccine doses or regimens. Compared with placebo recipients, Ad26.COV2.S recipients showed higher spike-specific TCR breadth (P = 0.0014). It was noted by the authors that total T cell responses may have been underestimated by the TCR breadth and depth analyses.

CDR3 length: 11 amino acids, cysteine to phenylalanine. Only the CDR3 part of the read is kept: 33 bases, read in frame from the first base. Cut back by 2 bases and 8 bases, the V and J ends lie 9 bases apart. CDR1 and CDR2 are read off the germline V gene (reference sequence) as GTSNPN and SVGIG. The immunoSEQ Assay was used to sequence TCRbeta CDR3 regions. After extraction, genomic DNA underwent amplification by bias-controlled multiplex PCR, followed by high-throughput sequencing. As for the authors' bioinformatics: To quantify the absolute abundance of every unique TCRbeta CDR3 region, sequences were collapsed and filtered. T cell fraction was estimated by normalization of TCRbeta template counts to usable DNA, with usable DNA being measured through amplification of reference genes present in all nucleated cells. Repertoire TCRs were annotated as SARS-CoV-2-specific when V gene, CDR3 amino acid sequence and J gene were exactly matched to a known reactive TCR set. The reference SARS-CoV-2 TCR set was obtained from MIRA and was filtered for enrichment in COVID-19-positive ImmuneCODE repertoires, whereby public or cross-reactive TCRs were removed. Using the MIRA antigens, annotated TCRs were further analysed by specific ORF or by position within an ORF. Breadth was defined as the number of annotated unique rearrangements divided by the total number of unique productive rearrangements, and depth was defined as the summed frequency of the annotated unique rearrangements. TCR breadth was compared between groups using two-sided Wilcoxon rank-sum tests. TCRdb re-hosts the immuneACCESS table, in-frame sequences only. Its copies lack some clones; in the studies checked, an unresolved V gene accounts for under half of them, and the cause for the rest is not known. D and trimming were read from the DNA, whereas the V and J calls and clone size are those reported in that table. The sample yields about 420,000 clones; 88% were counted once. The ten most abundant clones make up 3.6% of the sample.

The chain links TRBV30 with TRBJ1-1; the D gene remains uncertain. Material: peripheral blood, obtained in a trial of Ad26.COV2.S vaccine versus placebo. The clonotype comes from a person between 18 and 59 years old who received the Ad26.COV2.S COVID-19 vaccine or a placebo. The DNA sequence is TGTGCCTGGAGTTCCGGGAACGAAGCTTTCTTT. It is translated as CAWSSGNEAFF. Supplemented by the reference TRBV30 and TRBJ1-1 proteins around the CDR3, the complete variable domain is SQTIHQWPATLVQPVGSPLSLECTVEGTSNPNLYWYRQAAGRGLQLLFYSVGIGQISSEVPQNLSASRPQDRQFILSSKKLLLSDSGFYLCAWSSGNEAFFGQGTRLTVV.